Following are 12 T cell receptor beta chains from one sample sequenced in a study of cytomegalovirus exposure and HLA in healthy donors. Sequenced by immunoSEQ multiplex PCR; TCRdb stores in-frame clones only, minus some. This table has around 170,000 clones, around 90% appearing once. The sample taken for sequencing was PBMCs. These receptors were obtained from a man in his late teens or twenties in good health and CMV-seronegative.

V and J are TRBV18 and TRBJ2-7, with D possibly being TRBD2 (6 bases). With 0 bases removed from V and 0 bases from J, the gap between germline ends came to 12 bases. CDR3 size: 16 residues. The germline gives CDR1 KGHSH, CDR2 LQKENI. This CDR3 reads CASSPPIGLFSYEQYF. The DNA of the CDR3 is TGTGCCAGCTCACCACCCATCGGACTATTCTCCTACGAGCAGTACTTC.

The J gene is TRBJ2-7, the V gene TRBV28; 8 bases line up with TRBD1. This CDR3 region has 13 residues. With 7 bases clipped from V and 1 base from J, the junction kept 3 bases outside the gene matches. CDR1 and CDR2 (germline): MDHEN, SYDVKM. The CDR3 sequence: CASTYRGSYEQYV. Here the CDR3 DNA reads TGTGCCAGCACCTACAGGGGGTCCTACGAGCAGTACGTC.

This rearrangement joins TRBV9 to TRBJ2-1; 7 positions match TRBD2. J gave up 1 base and V 0 bases, and 16 bases lay outside the gene matches. Germline loops: CDR1 SGDLS, CDR2 YYNGEE. CDR3 length equals 20 residues. CDR3 in DNA: TGTGCCAGCAGCGTAGGAATTCCGCGGGAGCGGGTTAGATCCTACAATGAGCAGTTCTTC. This translates into CASSVGIPRERVRSYNEQFF.

The V gene is TRBV28, the J gene TRBJ2-1; 11 bases are a match to TRBD1. CDR1 and CDR2 (germline): MDHEN, SYDVKM. The junction had 10 bases not matched to a gene; V was cut back by 6 bases and J by 6 bases. CDR3 size: 16 residues. CDR3 bases: TGTGCCAGCAGCCCACTGACAGGGACAGGGGGCAATGAGCAGTTCTTC. This translates into CASSPLTGTGGNEQFF.

CDR3 DNA sequence: TGTGCCAGCAGTGAATACGGGACAGGGCTCTTTAGCGACACTGAAGCTTTCTTT. This encodes CASSEYGTGLFSDTEAFF. This chain uses TRBV2 with TRBJ1-1; 9 positions match TRBD1. Per germline, CDR1 SNHLY and CDR2 FYNNEI. V lost 2 bases and J lost 3; bases outside the gene matches: 13. There are 18 residues in the CDR3.

J is TRBJ2-2 and V is TRBV10-3, with 7 positions matching TRBD1. The V gene's germline CDR1 is ENHRY and CDR2 SYGVKD. CDR3 length: 12 amino acids. The V segment lost 5 bases and the J segment 10 bases; nucleotides outside the gene matches: 4. CDR3 sequence: CAISRQGPELFF. CDR3 coding DNA: TGTGCCATCAGTCGACAGGGCCCGGAGCTGTTTTTT.

The gene calls are TRBV18 and TRBJ2-1; TRBD2 aligns across 11 bases. V trimming: 3 bases; J trimming: 7 bases; junction bases outside the gene matches: 5. The germline gives CDR1 KGHSH, CDR2 LQKENI. CDR3 length equals 15 residues. The CDR3 is CASSPSGRAGNEQFF. In DNA form, the CDR3 reads TGTGCCAGCTCACCTAGCGGGAGGGCCGGTAATGAGCAGTTCTTC.

The rearrangement joins TRBV27 to TRBJ2-1; 8 bases align to TRBD1. Germline-derived CDR1 and CDR2 are MNHEY and SMNVEV (reference sequence). CDR3 length equals 15 residues. Trimming at V came to 4 bases and at J to 4 bases, leaving 6 bases not matched to a gene. The CDR3 bases are TGTGCCAGCAGTTCAGGGACAGGAATGTACAATGAGCAGTTCTTC. Its protein is CASSSGTGMYNEQFF.

The CDR3, as DNA: TGTGCCAGCAGCGCCGCCGGGAGTGGGAGCGGGTACGAGCAGTACGTC. Translation gives CASSAAGSGSGYEQYV. The rearrangement uses TRBV7-9 and TRBJ2-7; D is possibly TRBD2 (6 bases). V was pared by 5 bases and J by 4 bases, with 21 bases between. Germline CDR1 SEHNR, CDR2 FQNEAQ (reference sequence). The CDR3 loop spans 16 amino acids.

The chain joins TRBV6-5 to TRBJ1-1, with D tentatively TRBD1 (5 bases). CDR3 length: 13 residues. Trimming took 7 bases from V and 1 from J, leaving 10 bases between them. Germline V gives CDR1 MNHEY, CDR2 SVGAGI. CDR3 nucleotide sequence: TGTGCCAGCACCCATCAGGGGAACACTGAAGCTTTCTTT. Translated, it gives CASTHQGNTEAFF.

The chain links TRBV7-2 to TRBJ2-1; TRBD2 aligns across 9 bases. The J segment lost 8 bases and the V segment lost 2 bases, leaving 13 bases of the junction unmatched. The CDR3 has 17 residues. CDR1 SGHTA and CDR2 FQGNSA come from the germline V gene. CDR3 nucleotide sequence: TGTGCCAGCAGCTTATCAGGCGCAAGCGGGAGGCCCGATGAGCAGTTCTTC. Amino acid sequence: CASSLSGASGRPDEQFF.

The rearrangement joins TRBV7-2 to TRBJ2-4, with a weak D call TRBD1 (6 bases). CDR3 size: 14 residues. Looked up from germline, CDR1 is SGHTA and CDR2 is FQGNSA. Trimming left V 5 bases short and J 13 bases short, with 21 bases between. The CDR3 region is CASSQDGQGWSQYF. In DNA form, the CDR3 reads TGTGCCAGCAGCCAAGATGGTCAGGGGTGGTCCCAGTACTTC.